The source of this T cell receptor (beta chain) is a study of blood T cell repertoires in COVID-19. Turning to the study itself: Acute and convalescent COVID-19 specimens originated in the United States, Italy and Spain. The analysed material was cDNA or gDNA that came from T cells, B-cell-depleted T cells, or PBMCs.

Methods used by the authors: For nucleated cells, counts were estimated from reference gene primer amplification. TCRdb's copy holds only in-frame clones and misses some; the assay was immunoSEQ multiplex PCR. Clonal size and the V and J genes are those of that table, whereas D and trimming came from the DNA. The table has a few hundred thousand clones, 85% to 90% seen once. This CDR3 is built from 15 residues. V gave up 0 bases and J gave up 0 bases, with 10 bases separating them. Germline V lookup: CDR1 SGHRS, CDR2 YFSETQ. It was during active infection that Seattle patients were enrolled and then longitudinally followed.

The TCR comes from a woman in her forties or fifties with COVID-19, enrolled during active disease. This chain joins TRBV5-1 and TRBJ2-7; unclear D gene. Sequenced: peripheral blood. The CDR3 here is CASSLDAVSSYEQYF. CDR3 DNA sequence: TGCGCCAGCAGCTTGGACGCGGTTAGCTCCTACGAGCAGTACTTC.